These T cell receptor beta chains were read from a single sample in a study of shared clonotypes between healthy human individuals. Sequenced by immunoSEQ multiplex PCR; TCRdb stores in-frame clones only, minus some. Counted here are more than 2 million clones, about 94% occurring once; the ten biggest clones make up 0.9% to 1.4%. Sequenced sample: naive CD8+ T cells sorted from blood. The receptors stem from a man younger than 35 in good health. The CDR3 runs from the conserved cysteine through the conserved F or W. D genes are given only for firm matches. Rows give clone size only sometimes, using once, few, many, or a class for an expanded clone.

abundance	j_gene	d_gene	v_gene	CDR3aa	CDR3nt
.	TRBJ2-2	.	TRBV5-1	CASSLGPTGELFF	TGCGCCAGCAGCTTGGGCCCGACCGGGGAGCTGTTTTTT
.	TRBJ1-1	.	TRBV19	CASSIEGGAFF	TGTGCCAGTAGTATCGAGGGTGGGGCTTTCTTT
.	TRBJ2-7	.	TRBV27	CASSSDLAARTYEQYF	TGTGCCAGCAGTTCAGATTTAGCGGCACGGACCTACGAGCAGTACTTC
.	TRBJ1-4	.	TRBV1	CTSSQDLPEGKLFF	TGCACCAGCAGCCAAGATCTCCCAGAGGGAAAACTGTTTTTT
.	TRBJ2-2	TRBD1	TRBV6-5	CASSVRQGVPGELFF	TGTGCCAGCAGTGTAAGACAGGGGGTGCCCGGGGAGCTGTTTTTT
.	TRBJ2-7	TRBD1	TRBV28	CASSEQGALLYEQYF	TGTGCCAGCAGTGAACAGGGGGCCTTACTCTACGAGCAGTACTTC
.	TRBJ2-7	TRBD1	TRBV2	CASRPHPGQGDHEQYF	TGTGCCAGCCGTCCTCACCCGGGACAGGGGGACCACGAGCAGTACTTC
few	TRBJ2-1	.	TRBV4-1	CASSQEPMTSYNEQFF	TGCGCCAGCAGCCAAGAACCCATGACCTCCTACAATGAGCAGTTCTTC
few	TRBJ2-7	.	TRBV9	CASSVGHSYEQYF	TGTGCCAGCAGCGTAGGACACTCCTACGAGCAGTACTTC
.	TRBJ2-2	.	TRBV7-9	CASSFTLGGEDTGELFF	TGTGCCAGCAGCTTCACCCTAGGCGGGGAAGACACCGGGGAGCTGTTTTTT
.	TRBJ1-6	TRBD1	TRBV19	CASTGTAQRESYNSPLHF	TGTGCCAGCACCGGGACAGCCCAAAGGGAGTCCTATAATTCACCCCTCCACTTT
.	TRBJ2-7	.	TRBV7-3	CASSLAPQKSSYEQYF	TGTGCCAGCAGCTTAGCACCCCAGAAGAGCTCCTACGAGCAGTACTTC
.	TRBJ2-5	.	TRBV28	CASSFSGMETQYF	TGTGCCAGCAGTTTTTCCGGGATGGAGACCCAGTACTTC
once	TRBJ2-7	.	TRBV6-5	CASSSSGSPKQYF	TGTGCCAGCAGCTCCTCAGGGTCACCAAAGCAGTACTTC
.	TRBJ2-7	TRBD1	TRBV9	CASSSRKGAAEQYF	TGTGCCAGCAGCTCCCGAAAGGGGGCGGCCGAGCAGTACTTC
.	TRBJ1-1	.	TRBV6-5	CASSYDASGPEAFF	TGTGCCAGCAGTTACGATGCGTCAGGGCCTGAAGCTTTCTTT
.	TRBJ1-4	.	TRBV25-1	CASKTGLNEKLFF	TGTGCCAGCAAAACAGGCCTAAATGAAAAACTGTTTTTT
.	TRBJ2-7	.	TRBV6-5	CASSYTGLGPYEQYF	TGTGCCAGCAGTTACACAGGGCTCGGCCCCTACGAGCAGTACTTC
.	TRBJ2-7	TRBD1	TRBV9	CASSDGQGYEQYF	TGTGCCAGCAGCGACGGACAGGGCTACGAGCAGTACTTC
.	TRBJ2-1	TRBD1	TRBV27	CASTPGGPSYNEQFF	TGTGCCAGCACCCCAGGGGGCCCCTCTTACAATGAGCAGTTCTTC
.	TRBJ2-1	TRBD2	TRBV5-1	CASSFRASGGGTYNEQFF	TGCGCCAGCAGCTTTAGGGCTTCCGGGGGAGGGACCTACAATGAGCAGTTCTTC
once	TRBJ1-5	.	TRBV7-9	CASSLIQGEESNQPQHF	TGTGCCAGCAGCCTCATACAGGGTGAGGAGAGCAATCAGCCCCAGCATTTT
.	TRBJ1-2	TRBD1	TRBV29-1	CSVEEGEAGGYGYTF	TGCAGCGTTGAAGAAGGGGAGGCAGGGGGCTATGGCTACACCTTC
.	TRBJ2-2	.	TRBV9	CASSPGVDWEDRRNTGELFF	TGTGCCAGCAGCCCAGGGGTGGATTGGGAGGACAGGCGAAACACCGGGGAGCTGTTTTTT
.	TRBJ2-1	.	TRBV7-9	CASSTGTWQFF	TGTGCCAGCAGCACCGGGACTTGGCAGTTCTTC
once	TRBJ2-2	.	TRBV5-1	CASILGLRELFF	.